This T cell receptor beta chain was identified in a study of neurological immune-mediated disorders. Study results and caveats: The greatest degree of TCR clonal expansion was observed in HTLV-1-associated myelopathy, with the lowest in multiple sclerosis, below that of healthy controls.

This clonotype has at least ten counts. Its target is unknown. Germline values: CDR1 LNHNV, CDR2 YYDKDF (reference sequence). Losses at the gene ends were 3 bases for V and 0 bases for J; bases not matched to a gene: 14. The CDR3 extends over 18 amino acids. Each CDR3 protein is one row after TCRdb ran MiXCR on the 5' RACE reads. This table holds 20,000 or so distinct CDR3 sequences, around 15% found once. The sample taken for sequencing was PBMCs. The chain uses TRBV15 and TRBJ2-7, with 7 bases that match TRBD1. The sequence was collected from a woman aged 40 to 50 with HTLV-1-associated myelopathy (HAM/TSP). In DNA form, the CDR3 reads TGTGCCACCAGCAGGCTCAGCCTACACCAGGGGGACTCCTACGAGCAGTACTTC. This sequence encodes CATSRLSLHQGDSYEQYF.